This T cell receptor beta chain is drawn from a study of OX40 agonist ivuxolimab in advanced cancers. Study overall: Patients took ivuxolimab, an agonistic anti-OX40 (CD134) antibody. Partial responses were achieved by three patients: one hepatocellular carcinoma, two cutaneous melanoma.

CDR3 length: 15 amino acids. V lost 4 bases, J lost 6 bases, and 19 bases lay in between. Germline-derived CDR1 and CDR2 are SGHRS and YFSETQ. Study-level points and caveats: On average, CD8+ T cells had more expanded clones than CD4+. Low normalized T-cell clonal expansion was also seen in some nonresponders.

Profiling relied on immunoSEQ multiplex PCR, and the TCRdb table lists in-frame clones only, not all of them. In the table there are fewer than 60,000 clones, more than 80% of which are singletons. As for this clone: The antigen remains unidentified.

The TCR comes from an adult with an advanced solid tumor such as melanoma, head and neck, liver or kidney cancer. The material sequenced was CD4+ or CD8+ T cells sorted from blood, taken in a trial of the OX40 agonist ivuxolimab. The V and J genes are TRBV5-1 and TRBJ1-2; unclear D gene. For the CDR3, the DNA is TGCGCCAGCAGCGCCCCTGGGCAGACCTACCATGGCTACACCTTC. Translated: CASSAPGQTYHGYTF.